This TCR beta chain was sequenced in a study of chemoradiotherapy in HPV16-positive cancers. Findings of the study overall: Better recurrence-free survival went with HPV-responsive T-cell expansion in HPV16-positive patients.

As regards this clone: Its antigen is as yet unknown.

TCRdb keeps only in-frame clones here, not all; method: immunoSEQ multiplex PCR. The sample holds tens of thousands of clones, approximately 90% seen once. The TCR comes from a human donor with HPV-associated anogenital cancer. This material consisted of blood, taken from a patient who underwent chemoradiotherapy.

CDR3 region: CASSLESQGPGQFF. CDR3 sequence (DNA): TGTGCCAGCAGCTTAGAAAGCCAGGGTCCGGGTCAGTTCTTC. The chain employs TRBV11-1 and TRBJ2-1; a possible D gene is TRBD1 (5 bases). CDR3 size: 14 residues. Trimming cost V 1 base and J 13 bases, with 17 bases left between them. Germline assignment: CDR1 SGHAT and CDR2 FQDESV (reference sequence).